These 25 T cell receptor beta chains were sequenced from one sample in a study of T-cell reconstitution after alpha-beta-depleted transplantation in children (dated by TCRdb to between 2015 and 2016). The treatment or condition tag for this specimen amounts to: allogeneic hematopoietic cell transplantation with graft depleted of TCRalphabeta T cells and CD19 B cells. The library was built by means of PCR. Sequenced on an Illumina HiSeq 2500. Molecular barcoding was employed in the preparation of TCR libraries, with unique molecular identifiers being used to normalize TCRbeta repertoire quantification. Using fastp at Q25 and MiXCR, TCRdb reprocessed the public reads and kept productive beta chains. Rows are combined by CDR3 protein, so each entry shows the most common genes and DNA. Here the sample has 200,000 to 300,000 distinct CDR3 sequences; roughly 26% occur a single time. About 2.5% of the sample lies in the top ten.

Material: PBMCs, obtained before TCRalphabeta/CD19-depleted stem cell transplant. These receptors all stem from a girl aged 2 to 9 with Fanconi anemia, due to receive a stem cell transplant.

This clonotype has only a few counts. The gene calls are TRBV2 and TRBJ2-7; 7 bases are shared with TRBD2. CDR1 is SNHLY and CDR2 is FYNNEI in the germline V gene. CDR3 length: 14 amino acids. V was clipped by 4 bases and J by 2 bases; unmatched bases: 5. This CDR3 reads CASSVGRGPYEQYF. CDR3 DNA: TGTGCCAGCAGTGTAGGGAGGGGACCCTACGAGCAGTACTTC.

This clonotype was detected many times. The rearrangement joins TRBV5-1 to TRBJ2-1; possibly TRBD2 for D (5 bases). This CDR3 region has 15 residues. V lost 2 bases, J lost 4 bases, and 13 bases lay in between. Germline CDR1 SGHRS, CDR2 YFSETQ. The CDR3 nucleotides read TGCGCCAGCAGCTTAGTCAGCGGAAGGTACAATGAGCAGTTCTTC. It yields the protein CASSLVSGRYNEQFF.

In DNA form, the CDR3 reads TGCGCCAGCAGTGAGGGGGTAGCGGGCCAATTGTGGGGGGAGCTGTTTTTT. Its protein product is CASSEGVAGQLWGELFF. The chain recombines TRBV10-2 with TRBJ2-2; 7 positions match TRBD2. There are 17 residues in the CDR3. Trimming at V came to 2 bases and at J to 8 bases, leaving 14 bases not matched to a gene. Germline values: CDR1 WSHSY, CDR2 SAAADI.

This clonotype was found a few times. The rearrangement joins TRBV10-2 to TRBJ2-7; D may match TRBD1 or TRBD2 (5 bases each). V lost 4 bases, J lost 6 bases, and 16 bases lay in between. Germline V CDR1 and CDR2: WSHSY, SAAADI. The CDR3 has 14 amino acids. CDR3 DNA sequence: TGCGCCAGCAGTGGCTCAGGGAGAAGGGGCGAGCAGTACTTC. Translation: CASSGSGRRGEQYF.

The rearrangement links TRBV10-2 to TRBJ2-1, with 9 nucleotides matching TRBD2. The CDR3 contains 16 residues. Germline V lookup: CDR1 WSHSY, CDR2 SAAADI. J gave up 1 base and V 3 bases, and 4 bases lay outside the gene matches. The CDR3 protein is CASSEPSGISYNEQFF. Here the CDR3 DNA reads TGCGCCAGCAGTGAACCTAGCGGGATTTCCTACAATGAGCAGTTCTTC.

This clonotype has at least ten counts. The chain recombines TRBV12-3 or TRBV12-4 with TRBJ2-1; 8 positions agree with TRBD2. The CDR3 is made up of 14 amino acids. V was clipped by 4 bases and J by 6 bases; unmatched bases: 5. DNA of the CDR3: TGTGCCAGCAGTTACCCGGGACTAGGCAATGAGCAGTTCTTC. Its protein product is CASSYPGLGNEQFF.

This clonotype was picked up many times. The gene calls are TRBV6-1 and TRBJ2-1, with D possibly matching TRBD1 (5 bases). This CDR3 is 15 amino acids long. Germline CDR1 and CDR2: MNHNS and SASEGT. With 4 bases removed from V and 1 base from J, the gap between germline ends came to 11 bases. The CDR3 here is CASSVTDSSYNEQFF. The DNA of the CDR3 is TGTGCCAGCAGTGTAACCGACAGTTCCTACAATGAGCAGTTCTTC.

Only a few counts were recorded for this clonotype. The genes are TRBV10-2 and TRBJ2-3, with 10 bases matching TRBD2. The CDR3 consists of 16 residues. V lost 10 bases and J lost 4; bases outside the gene matches: 14. Germline assignment: CDR1 WSHSY and CDR2 SAAADI. The CDR3 sequence is CAIRGVSGRGSDTQYF. In DNA form, the CDR3 reads TGCGCCATCAGGGGTGTAAGCGGGAGGGGCTCAGATACGCAGTATTTT.

This clonotype was seen ten or more times. V gene TRBV20-1 combines with J gene TRBJ1-4; TRBD1 matches at 10 bases. The V and J ends lost 3 bases and 8 bases, in that order; junction bases with no gene match: 3. CDR1 and CDR2 (germline): DFQATT, SNEGSKA (reference sequence). The CDR3 spans 13 residues. The CDR3 spells CSASRTGGEKLFF. CDR3 DNA sequence: TGCAGTGCTAGCCGGACAGGGGGAGAAAAACTGTTTTTT.

This chain uses TRBV7-9 with TRBJ2-7, with D perhaps matching TRBD2 (5 bases). Trimming left V 4 bases short and J 3 bases short, with 13 bases between. This CDR3 contains 14 residues. Germline lookup yields CDR1 SEHNR and CDR2 FQNEAQ (reference sequence). The CDR3 sequence: CASSSEGLFYEQYF. For the CDR3, the DNA is TGTGCCAGCAGCTCGGAAGGACTGTTCTACGAGCAGTACTTC.

This clonotype was observed many times. The chain has TRBV12-3 or TRBV12-4 and TRBJ2-7, with TRBD1 identical over 7 bases. The J segment lost 3 bases and the V segment lost 5 bases, leaving 7 bases of the junction unmatched. The CDR3 contains 14 residues. As DNA, the CDR3 is TGTGCCAGCAGTCTTAGACAGGGTCACTACGAGCAGTACTTC. Translating gives CASSLRQGHYEQYF.

The chain combines TRBV5-1 with TRBJ1-1; D not certain. V lost 1 base and J 1 base, leaving 11 bases between the germline ends. Germline V gene sequence: CDR1 SGHRS, CDR2 YFSETQ. This CDR3 has 15 amino acids. As DNA, the CDR3 is TGCGCCAGCAGCTTGACGGTTGGCAGGAACACTGAAGCTTTCTTT. Translation gives CASSLTVGRNTEAFF. Full variable domain (missing parts from reference TRBV5-1 and TRBJ1-1): KAGVTQTPRYLIKTRGQQVTLSCSPISGHRSVSWYQQTPGQGLQFLFEYFSETQRNKGNFPGRFSGRQFSNSRSEMNVSTLELGDSALYLCASSLTVGRNTEAFFGQGTRLTVV.

The sample holds many counts of this clonotype. The chain couples TRBV29-1 to TRBJ1-2; no clear D. CDR1 SQVTM and CDR2 ANQGSEA come from the germline V gene. The CDR3 has 13 amino acids. V was shortened by 2 bases and J by 2 bases, with 9 bases between the two germline ends. CDR3 loop: CSVEIYSNYGYTF. The CDR3 nucleotides are TGCAGCGTTGAAATCTACTCAAACTATGGCTACACCTTC.

This clonotype has a count of ten or more. CDR3 in DNA: TGTGCCAGCCGGGGTGGGCTCACCGGGGAGCTGTTTTTT. It translates to CASRGGLTGELFF. The chain links TRBV7-2 to TRBJ2-2; a weak D match, TRBD2 (5 bases). V lost 8 bases and J 4 bases, leaving 11 bases between the germline ends. The germline V gene has CDR1 SGHTA and CDR2 FQGNSA. The CDR3 sequence is 13 residues long.

The chain combines TRBV2 with TRBJ2-1; D is perhaps TRBD1 or TRBD2 (6 bases each). Between the trimmed V and J ends, which lost 1 base and 10 bases, there was a span of 17 bases. CDR1 and CDR2 (germline): SNHLY, FYNNEI. This CDR3 comprises 15 residues. This CDR3 is CASSEVTNLGGEQFF. Here the CDR3 DNA reads TGTGCCAGCAGTGAAGTCACTAACCTAGGGGGGGAGCAGTTCTTC.

CDR3 sequence: CASSYPREGPDTQYF. CDR3 nucleotide sequence: TGTGCCAGCAGTTATCCCCGGGAGGGGCCAGATACGCAGTATTTT. The V and J genes are TRBV6-2 or TRBV6-3 and TRBJ2-3; 8 nucleotides match TRBD2. Germline V gene data show CDR1 as MNHEY and CDR2 as SVGEGT. The V segment lost 3 bases and the J segment 4 bases; nucleotides outside the gene matches: 6. CDR3 size: 15 residues.

This clonotype showed up many times. The gene calls are TRBV20-1 and TRBJ2-1, with 12 bases that match TRBD2. Looked up from germline, CDR1 is DFQATT and CDR2 is SNEGSKA (reference sequence). V shed 0 bases and J 10 bases; nucleotides not matched to a gene: 10. This CDR3 comprises 16 residues. CDR3 nucleotide sequence: TGCAGTGCTAGAGATCCGGCTAGCGGGAGGGCCGGGGAGCAGTTCTTC. It codes for CSARDPASGRAGEQFF.

J is TRBJ2-2 and V is TRBV27; D not certain. Trimming stripped 3 bases from V and 7 bases from J, with 12 bases between. Germline values: CDR1 MNHEY, CDR2 SMNVEV (reference sequence). The CDR3 spans 14 residues. The CDR3 DNA is TGTGCCAGCAGTTTTGGACGTTGGGACGGGGAGCTGTTTTTT. Translation: CASSFGRWDGELFF.

The sample holds many counts of this clonotype. The rearrangement uses TRBV29-1 and TRBJ1-2; no firm D call. The germline CDR1 and CDR2 sequences are SQVTM and ANQGSEA. V was trimmed by 4 bases and J by 0 bases, leaving 15 bases between them. The CDR3 totals 15 residues. The chain's CDR3 is CSVVASHSANYGYTF. In DNA form, the CDR3 reads TGCAGCGTTGTTGCCAGCCATTCAGCTAACTATGGCTACACCTTC.

This clonotype was picked up many times. The rearrangement joins TRBV20-1 to TRBJ2-1; 9 bases line up with TRBD1. The germline V gene has CDR1 DFQATT and CDR2 SNEGSKA (reference sequence). V shed 1 base and J 2 bases; nucleotides not matched to a gene: 3. The CDR3 is made up of 15 amino acids. The DNA of the CDR3 is TGCAGTGCTAGAGTCGGGACAGGGACCTACAATGAGCAGTTCTTC. Translation: CSARVGTGTYNEQFF.

This clonotype was seen repeatedly, ten times or more. V is TRBV6-2 or TRBV6-3 and J is TRBJ2-7; D uncertain. V was cut by 1 base and J by 7 bases, with 11 bases left in between. Per germline, CDR1 MNHEY and CDR2 SVGEGT. The CDR3 runs 13 residues. CDR3 bases: TGTGCCAGCAGTTACTTCGAAGGCGAAGAGCAGTACTTC. This encodes CASSYFEGEEQYF.

The chain combines TRBV12-3 or TRBV12-4 with TRBJ2-7; D unresolved. The CDR3 runs 14 residues. V was cut by 3 bases and J by 5 bases, with 14 bases left in between. The CDR3 DNA follows: TGTGCCAGCAGTTTCGACGGACCCATGGACGAGCAGTACTTC. Translated: CASSFDGPMDEQYF.

This clonotype was counted many times. The gene calls are TRBV30 and TRBJ2-7, with D unclear. Germline V gene lookup returns CDR1 GTSNPN and CDR2 SVGIG (reference sequence). V gave up 3 bases and J gave up 4 bases, with 4 bases separating them. The CDR3 extends over 10 amino acids. As DNA, the CDR3 is TGTGCCTGGAGGGGATACGAGCAGTACTTC. This gives the protein CAWRGYEQYF. Full variable domain (remainder filled in from reference TRBV30 and TRBJ2-7): SQTIHQWPATLVQPVGSPLSLECTVEGTSNPNLYWYRQAAGRGLQLLFYSVGIGQISSEVPQNLSASRPQDRQFILSSKKLLLSDSGFYLCAWRGYEQYFGPGTRLTVT.

This clonotype was detected many times. V usage is TRBV24-1 and J usage is TRBJ2-6; D gene ambiguous. Germline V gene sequence: CDR1 KGHDR, CDR2 SFDVKD. This CDR3 is 16 amino acids long. V shed 4 bases and J shed 0 bases, with 9 bases lying between them. This CDR3 is CATSDPDPSGANVLTF. The CDR3 DNA reads TGTGCCACCAGTGACCCGGACCCCTCTGGGGCCAACGTCCTGACTTTC.

The chain is built from TRBV20-1 and TRBJ2-7; D gene ambiguous. The CDR3 sequence is 12 residues long. V lost 4 bases, J lost 3 bases, and 10 bases lay in between. Germline-derived CDR1 and CDR2 are DFQATT and SNEGSKA (reference sequence). CDR3 in DNA: TGCAGTGCTACCAAGCAAGGCTACGAGCAGTACTTC. Protein sequence: CSATKQGYEQYF.